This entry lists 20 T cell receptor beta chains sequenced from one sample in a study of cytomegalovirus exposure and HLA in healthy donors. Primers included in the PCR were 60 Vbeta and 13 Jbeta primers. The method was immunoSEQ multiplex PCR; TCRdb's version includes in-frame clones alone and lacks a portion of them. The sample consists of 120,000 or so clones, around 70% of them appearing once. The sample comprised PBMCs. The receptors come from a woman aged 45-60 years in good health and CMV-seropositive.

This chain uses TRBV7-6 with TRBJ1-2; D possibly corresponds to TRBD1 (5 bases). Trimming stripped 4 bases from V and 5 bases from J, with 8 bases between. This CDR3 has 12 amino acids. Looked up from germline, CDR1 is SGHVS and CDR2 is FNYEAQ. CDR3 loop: CASSSRGYGYTF. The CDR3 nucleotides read TGTGCCAGCAGCTCTCGGGGGTATGGCTACACCTTC.

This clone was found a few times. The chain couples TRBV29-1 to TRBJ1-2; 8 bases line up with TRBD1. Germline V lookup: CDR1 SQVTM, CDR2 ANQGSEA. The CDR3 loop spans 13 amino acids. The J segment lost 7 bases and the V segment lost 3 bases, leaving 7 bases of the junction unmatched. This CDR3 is CSVDTQGASGYTF. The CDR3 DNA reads TGCAGCGTTGATACTCAGGGGGCCAGTGGCTACACCTTC.

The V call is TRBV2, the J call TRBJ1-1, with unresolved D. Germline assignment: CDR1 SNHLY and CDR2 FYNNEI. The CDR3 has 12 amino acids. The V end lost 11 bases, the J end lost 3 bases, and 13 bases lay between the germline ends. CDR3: CADSGGDTEAFF. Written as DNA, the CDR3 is TGTGCCGATAGTGGAGGAGACACTGAAGCTTTCTTT.

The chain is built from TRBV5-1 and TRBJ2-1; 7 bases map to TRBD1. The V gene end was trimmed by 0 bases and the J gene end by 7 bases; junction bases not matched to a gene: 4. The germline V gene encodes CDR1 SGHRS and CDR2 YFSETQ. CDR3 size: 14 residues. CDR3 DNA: TGCGCCAGCAGCTTGGAAGGGACAGCAAATGAGCAGTTCTTC. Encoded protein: CASSLEGTANEQFF.

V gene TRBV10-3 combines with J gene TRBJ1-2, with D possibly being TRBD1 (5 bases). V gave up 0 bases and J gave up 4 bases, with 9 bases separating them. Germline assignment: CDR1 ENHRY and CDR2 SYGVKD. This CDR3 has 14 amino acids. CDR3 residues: CAISESDRTYGYTF. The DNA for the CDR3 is TGTGCCATCAGTGAGTCCGACAGAACCTATGGCTACACCTTC.

The CDR3 loop reads CASSVSGRDNEQFF. The CDR3 DNA follows: TGTGCCAGCAGTGTTAGCGGGAGGGATAATGAGCAGTTCTTC. The V call is TRBV9, the J call TRBJ2-1, with 11 bases that match TRBD2. The CDR3 is 14 amino acids. The trim removed 5 bases at V and 7 bases at J, leaving 5 bases unmatched. Germline assignment: CDR1 SGDLS and CDR2 YYNGEE.

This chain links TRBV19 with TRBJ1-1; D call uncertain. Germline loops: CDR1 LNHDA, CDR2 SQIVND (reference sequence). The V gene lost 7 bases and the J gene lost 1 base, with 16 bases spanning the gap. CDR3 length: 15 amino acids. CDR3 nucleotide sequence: TGTGCCAGTAATAAACAGCTCGTGGGGAACACTGAAGCTTTCTTT. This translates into CASNKQLVGNTEAFF.

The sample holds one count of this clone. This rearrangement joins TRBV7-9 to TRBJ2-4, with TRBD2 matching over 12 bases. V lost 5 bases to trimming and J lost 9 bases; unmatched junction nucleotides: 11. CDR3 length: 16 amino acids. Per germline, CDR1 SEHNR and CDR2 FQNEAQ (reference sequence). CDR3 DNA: TGTGCCAGCAGCGCATCTAGCGGGGGGGTTCAAGGCATTCAGTACTTC. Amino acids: CASSASSGGVQGIQYF.

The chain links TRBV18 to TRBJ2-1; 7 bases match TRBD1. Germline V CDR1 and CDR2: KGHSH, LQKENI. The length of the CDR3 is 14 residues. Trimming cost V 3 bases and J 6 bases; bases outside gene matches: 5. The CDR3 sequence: CASSPGQALNEQFF. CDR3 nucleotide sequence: TGTGCCAGCTCACCCGGACAGGCCCTCAATGAGCAGTTCTTC.

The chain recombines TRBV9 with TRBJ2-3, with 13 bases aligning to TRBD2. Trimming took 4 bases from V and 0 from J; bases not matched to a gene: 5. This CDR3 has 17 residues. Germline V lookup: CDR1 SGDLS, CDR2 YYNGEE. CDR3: CASSQGTSGVSTDTQYF. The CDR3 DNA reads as TGTGCCAGCAGCCAGGGGACTAGCGGGGTAAGCACAGATACGCAGTATTTT.

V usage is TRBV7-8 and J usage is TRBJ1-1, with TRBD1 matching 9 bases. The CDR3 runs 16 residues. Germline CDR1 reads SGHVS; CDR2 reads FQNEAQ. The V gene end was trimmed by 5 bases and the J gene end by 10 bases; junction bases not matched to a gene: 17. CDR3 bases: TGTGCCAGCAGCCTTCTACAGGGGGCCGGGACTTGGGCAGCTTTCTTT. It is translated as CASSLLQGAGTWAAFF.

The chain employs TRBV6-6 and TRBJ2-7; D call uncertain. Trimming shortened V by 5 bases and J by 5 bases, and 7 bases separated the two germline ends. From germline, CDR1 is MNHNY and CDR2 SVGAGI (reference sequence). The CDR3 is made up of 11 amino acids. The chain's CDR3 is CASSLPNEQYF. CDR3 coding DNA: TGTGCCAGCAGTCTACCTAACGAGCAGTACTTC.

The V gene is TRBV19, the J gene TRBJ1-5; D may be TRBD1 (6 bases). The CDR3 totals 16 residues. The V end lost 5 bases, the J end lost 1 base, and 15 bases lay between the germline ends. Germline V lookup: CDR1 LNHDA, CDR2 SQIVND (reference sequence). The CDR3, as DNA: TGTGCCAGTAGTCCGTCCGGGACACGAAGCAATCAGCCCCAGCATTTT. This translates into CASSPSGTRSNQPQHF.

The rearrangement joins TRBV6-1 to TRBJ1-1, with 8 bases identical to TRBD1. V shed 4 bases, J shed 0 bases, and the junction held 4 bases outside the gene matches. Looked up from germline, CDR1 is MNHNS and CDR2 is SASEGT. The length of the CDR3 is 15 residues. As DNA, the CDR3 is TGTGCCAGCAGTGGAAGGACAGGGTTGAACACTGAAGCTTTCTTT. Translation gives CASSGRTGLNTEAFF.

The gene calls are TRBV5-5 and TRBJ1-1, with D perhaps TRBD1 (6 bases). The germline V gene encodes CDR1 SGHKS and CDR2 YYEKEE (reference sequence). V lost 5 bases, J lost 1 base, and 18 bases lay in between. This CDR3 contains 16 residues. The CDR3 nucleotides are TGTGCCAGCAGACTGGGAGCCGGACAGAAGAACACTGAAGCTTTCTTT. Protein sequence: CASRLGAGQKNTEAFF.

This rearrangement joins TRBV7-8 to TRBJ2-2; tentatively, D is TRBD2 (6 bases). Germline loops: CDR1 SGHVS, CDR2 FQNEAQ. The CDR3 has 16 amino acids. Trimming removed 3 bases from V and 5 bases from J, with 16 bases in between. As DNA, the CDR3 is TGTGCCAGCAGCTTTGGTTCGGCCGGAGGGACCGGGGAGCTGTTTTTT. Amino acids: CASSFGSAGGTGELFF.

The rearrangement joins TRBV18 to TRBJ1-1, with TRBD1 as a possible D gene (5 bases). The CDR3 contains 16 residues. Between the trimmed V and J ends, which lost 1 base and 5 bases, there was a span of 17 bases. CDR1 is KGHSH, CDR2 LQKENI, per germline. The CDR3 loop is CASSPQTHQEGTEAFF. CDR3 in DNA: TGTGCCAGCTCACCACAGACACACCAGGAGGGGACTGAAGCTTTCTTT.

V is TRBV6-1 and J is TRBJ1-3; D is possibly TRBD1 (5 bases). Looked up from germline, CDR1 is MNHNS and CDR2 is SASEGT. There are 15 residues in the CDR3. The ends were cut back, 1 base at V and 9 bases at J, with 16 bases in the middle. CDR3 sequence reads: CASSEEWGVLGTIYF. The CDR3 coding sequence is TGTGCCAGCAGTGAAGAGTGGGGGGTCTTGGGCACCATATATTTT.

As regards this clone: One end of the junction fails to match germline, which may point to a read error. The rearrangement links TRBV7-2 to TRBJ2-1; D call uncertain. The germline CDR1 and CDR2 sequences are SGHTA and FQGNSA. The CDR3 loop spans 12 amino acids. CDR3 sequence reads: CASSLRAYEQFF. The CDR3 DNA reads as TGTGCCAGCAGCTTACGAGCCTATGAGCAATTCTTC.

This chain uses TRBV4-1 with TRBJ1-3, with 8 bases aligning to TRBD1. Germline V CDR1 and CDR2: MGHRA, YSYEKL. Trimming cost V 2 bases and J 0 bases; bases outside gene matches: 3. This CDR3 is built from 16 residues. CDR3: CASSQPGQVSGNTIYF. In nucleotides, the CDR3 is TGCGCCAGCAGCCAACCGGGACAGGTCTCTGGAAACACCATATATTTT.